The source of this T cell receptor beta chain is a study of regulatory T cells in long-lasting Graves disease (dated by TCRdb to the early 2020s). Context from the whole study: Persistent Graves' disease meant more than 5 years of antithyroid drug treatment with TSH receptor autoantibodies that stayed positive. In the clinical cohort, patients with persistent Graves' disease had used antithyroid drugs for an average of around ten years. The study took place in China and was registered as a clinical trial. Persistent Graves' disease patients were compared with newly diagnosed Graves' disease patients by peripheral blood TCR sequencing and RNA sequencing. A total of about 35 samples underwent TCR sequencing, from 13 patients with persistent Graves' disease and approximately 20 patients with newly diagnosed Graves' disease.

The CDR3, cysteine through phenylalanine, is 16 amino acids long. Kept here is only the CDR3 DNA, which spans 48 bases and is read in frame from base 1. The CDR1 and CDR2 encoded by the germline V gene are MDHEN and SYDVKM. Trimming removed 1 base from V and 4 bases from J, leaving 16 bases between the germline ends. This clonotype was observed a few times. This receptor's antigen is unknown. No base qualities exist here, and no much larger clone lies one base off it. In the paper's terms, the time point label means: persistent/refractory GD, antithyroid drugs over 5 years with positive TRAb. RNA was extracted from PBMCs in TRIzol for both TCR sequencing and RNA sequencing. The diagnosis of Graves' disease was made according to American Thyroid Association guidelines. The patients came from an endocrinology department in Xi'an, China. Each patient gave around 9.2 milliliters of peripheral blood, collected in an EDTA anticoagulant tube. Ficoll Paque Plus density gradient separation was used to isolate PBMCs, and no additional T cell sorting was done. RNA quality was checked with an Agilent 2100 Bioanalyzer and agarose gel, and concentration with a NanoDrop 2000.

Beyond this particular receptor, the publication reports: Persistent Graves' disease patients showed lower TCR Shannon entropy and fewer highly expanded clones than newly diagnosed patients, suggesting clonal expansion. Only peripheral blood was studied, because thyroid tissue, the primary lesion, was inaccessible. As a limitation, the authors acknowledged that the small sample size may reduce accuracy. Persistent disease showed preferential use of TRBV28, TRBJ1-2 and TRBJ2-5, whereas newly diagnosed disease favored TRBV20-1 and TRBJ2-1. Patients with persistent disease shared more public clonotypes (over 2,500) than newly diagnosed patients did (approximately 970). Sequencing and analysis were restricted to the TCR beta chain.

The library was prepared using multiplex PCR. TCRdb records Illumina HiSeq 4000 as the sequencer. CDR3 regions were amplified by Arm-PCR with iRepertoire HTBI primers to construct TCR beta libraries. Before sequencing, the PCR products went through gel purification. In the authors' own workflow: Across samples, 60 to 80 TRBV and 14 TRBJ segments were identified and used for gene usage analysis of CDR3 amino acid clonotypes. Filtered high-quality paired reads were merged into contigs using COPE and FqMerger. Contigs were aligned with BLAST to IMGT TRBV, TRBD and TRBJ reference genes, and CDR3 was defined per IMGT. Clonotypes above 0.1% frequency were classified as highly expanded clones. Repertoire diversity was measured by Shannon entropy, and V-J evenness by the Gini coefficient. A clonotype found in more than one individual was treated as public. TCRdb reanalyzed the raw reads on its own, using fastp at Q25 for trimming and MiXCR for clone calling, and kept in-frame beta chains. Rows matching on CDR3 protein sequence are summarized as one entry with the most common DNA and genes. What appears here as the V and J calls and clone size reflects TCRdb's work, not the paper's. In this sample the table shows more than 650,000 distinct CDR3 sequences, 30% of which occur a single time. The ten largest clones take up 40% to 55% of the sample.

The material sequenced was peripheral blood mononuclear cells (PBMCs), taken when the disease was refractory, from a patient treated with antithyroid drugs. The source is a female donor with Graves disease. The rearranged chain carries TRBV28 and TRBJ1-1; the D gene is perhaps TRBD1, from 5 matching bases. CDR3 loop: CASSLLVGGLSTEAFF. The DNA sequence is TGTGCCAGCAGTTTATTAGTCGGGGGTTTGAGCACTGAAGCTTTCTTT.